The next 18 T cell receptor beta chains were all read from a single sample in a study of CD8 T cells in Susac syndrome. Random hexamers primed reverse transcription of 0.5 to 1 ug RNA. TCRdb independently ran MiXCR on the immunoSEQ multiplex PCR reads; one entry per CDR3 protein. In the table there are approximately 120,000 distinct CDR3 sequences, roughly 95% of which are singletons. Sequencing was done on a sample of CD4+ T cells from PBMCs. The receptors come from a human donor in good health.

The chain combines TRBV6-5 with TRBJ1-2, with 8 bases matching TRBD1. Trimming cost V 10 bases and J 4 bases; bases outside gene matches: 8. Germline V gives CDR1 MNHEY, CDR2 SVGAGI. This CDR3 is built from 13 residues. The CDR3 bases are TGTGCCACCAGACAGGGGCGCTTCTATGGCTACACCTTC. This sequence encodes CATRQGRFYGYTF.

The chain links TRBV24-1 to TRBJ1-5; D ambiguous. Trimming removed 4 bases at V and 5 bases at J, with 5 bases between. This CDR3 has 12 amino acids. Germline CDR1 KGHDR, CDR2 SFDVKD. CDR3: CATSDPHQPQHF. CDR3 nucleotides: TGTGCCACCAGTGACCCACATCAGCCCCAGCATTTT.

This sequence joins TRBV6-5 and TRBJ2-7; D tentatively reads TRBD1 or TRBD2 (5 bases each). V was shortened by 4 bases and J by 5 bases, with 15 bases between the two germline ends. CDR1 and CDR2 from the germline V gene are MNHEY and SVGAGI. This CDR3 has 14 residues. CDR3 amino acids: CASSSPGPPNEQYF. The CDR3 bases are TGTGCCAGCAGTTCCCCGGGACCCCCCAACGAGCAGTACTTC.

The chain couples TRBV6-6 to TRBJ2-3, with D perhaps TRBD2 (6 bases). V lost 0 bases and J 2 bases, leaving 12 bases between the germline ends. Looked up from germline, CDR1 is MNHNY and CDR2 is SVGAGI (reference sequence). CDR3 size: 16 residues. CDR3 in DNA: TGTGCCAGCAGTTACTCGGCTAGCGTTATCACAGATACGCAGTATTTT. Amino acid sequence: CASSYSASVITDTQYF.

This clonotype was seen a handful of times. This chain links TRBV29-1 with TRBJ2-7; 8 bases fit TRBD2. CDR1 is SQVTM and CDR2 is ANQGSEA in the germline V gene. This CDR3 is 12 amino acids long. The J segment lost 3 bases and the V segment lost 7 bases, leaving 5 bases of the junction unmatched. The CDR3 loop is CSASGSVYEQYF. The CDR3 nucleotides read TGCAGCGCGAGCGGGAGTGTCTACGAGCAGTACTTC.

This clonotype was recorded only once. The chain employs TRBV20-1 and TRBJ1-1; TRBD1 is a possible D gene (5 bases). V was trimmed by 3 bases and J by 0 bases, leaving 8 bases between them. Germline V CDR1 and CDR2: DFQATT, SNEGSKA (reference sequence). This CDR3 region has 13 residues. CDR3 sequence (DNA): TGCAGTGCTAGTCAGGGACTGAACACTGAAGCTTTCTTT. Translation gives CSASQGLNTEAFF.

The chain has TRBV7-3 and TRBJ2-2, with D hard to call. The CDR3 loop spans 15 amino acids. Germline assignment: CDR1 SGHTA and CDR2 FQGTGA. V was cut by 0 bases and J by 1 base, with 6 bases left in between. The CDR3 DNA is TGTGCCAGCAGCTTAACACCCGTGAACACCGGGGAGCTGTTTTTT. Encoded protein: CASSLTPVNTGELFF. Full variable domain (remainder filled in from reference TRBV7-3 and TRBJ2-2): GAGVSQTPSNKVTEKGKYVELRCDPISGHTALYWYRQSLGQGPEFLIYFQGTGAADDSGLPNDRFFAVRPEGSVSTLKIQRTERGDSAVYLCASSLTPVNTGELFFGEGSRLTVL.

The chain links TRBV29-1 to TRBJ2-5; 8 bases agree with TRBD1. The CDR3 totals 14 residues. Germline trimming cut 6 bases from V and 7 bases from J; bases unmatched to any gene: 13. Germline-derived CDR1 and CDR2 are SQVTM and ANQGSEA. The CDR3 DNA follows: TGCAGCGTCGTAATTACAGGGGGTAGTCCGACCCAGTACTTC. Amino acids: CSVVITGGSPTQYF.

This clonotype was seen a handful of times. This chain connects TRBV18 to TRBJ2-5; TRBD1 agrees at 7 bases. Germline lookup yields CDR1 KGHSH and CDR2 LQKENI. V lost 6 bases, J lost 4 bases, and 2 bases stayed unmatched. CDR3 size: 12 residues. The CDR3 region has the DNA TGTGCCAGCTCGAGGGACAGAGAGACCCAGTACTTC. It yields the protein CASSRDRETQYF.

The V gene is TRBV7-3, the J gene TRBJ2-2; D may be TRBD1 or TRBD2 (5 bases each). The CDR3 sequence is 15 residues long. Trimming took off 2 bases at V and 4 bases at J, with 11 bases between the two ends. Germline V CDR1 and CDR2: SGHTA, FQGTGA. CDR3 in amino acids: CASSLQGASTGELFF. CDR3 DNA sequence: TGTGCCAGCAGCTTACAGGGAGCCAGCACCGGGGAGCTGTTTTTT.

This chain uses TRBV20-1 with TRBJ2-6; maybe TRBD1 (6 bases). Trimming stripped 5 bases from V and 6 bases from J, with 11 bases between. CDR3 length: 13 amino acids. Germline-derived CDR1 and CDR2 are DFQATT and SNEGSKA (reference sequence). CDR3 region: CSAEYREANVLTF. The CDR3 coding sequence is TGCAGTGCTGAATACAGGGAGGCCAACGTCCTGACTTTC.

The chain carries TRBV4-1 and TRBJ1-6, with D possibly matching TRBD1 (5 bases). CDR1 is MGHRA and CDR2 is YSYEKL in the germline V gene. Trimming took off 4 bases at V and 7 bases at J, with 14 bases between the two ends. This CDR3 is built from 15 residues. The CDR3 sequence: CASSPLGLRNSPLHF. The CDR3 DNA sequence: TGCGCCAGCAGCCCCCTGGGACTGAGAAATTCACCCCTCCACTTT.

The genes are TRBV19 and TRBJ2-3; no reliable D call. The CDR3 length is 13 residues. V gave up 5 bases and J gave up 8 bases, with 14 bases separating them. CDR1 is LNHDA and CDR2 is SQIVND in the germline V gene (reference sequence). This CDR3 reads CASSSAALGTQYF. CDR3 sequence (DNA): TGTGCCAGTAGTTCTGCCGCCCTGGGTACGCAGTATTTT. The variable domain in full, completed from reference TRBV19 and TRBJ2-3, reads DGGITQSPKYLFRKEGQNVTLSCEQNLNHDAMYWYRQDPGQGLRLIYYSQIVNDFQKGDIAEGYSVSREKKESFPLTVTSAQKNPTAFYLCASSSAALGTQYFGPGTRLTVL.

The chain couples TRBV25-1 to TRBJ2-7; 10 bases match TRBD2. This CDR3 region has 16 residues. The germline gives CDR1 MGHDK, CDR2 SYGVNS. The trim removed 0 bases at V and 2 bases at J, leaving 4 bases unmatched. CDR3 in amino acids: CASSEYVLAGAYEQYF. The CDR3, as DNA: TGTGCCAGCAGTGAATATGTCCTAGCGGGAGCCTACGAGCAGTACTTC.

The rearrangement uses TRBV4-1 and TRBJ1-1; D unclear. The germline V gene has CDR1 MGHRA and CDR2 YSYEKL. The germline V and J ends were trimmed by 1 base and 1 base, with 10 bases remaining between them. The CDR3 is made up of 15 amino acids. This chain's CDR3 is CASSQVGQKNTEAFF. As DNA, the CDR3 is TGCGCCAGCAGCCAAGTTGGTCAGAAGAACACTGAAGCTTTCTTT.

The CDR3 is CASSQQNYGYTF. The CDR3, as DNA: TGCGCCAGCAGTCAGCAAAACTATGGCTACACCTTC. The V gene is TRBV23-1, the J gene TRBJ1-2, with D hard to call. TRBV23-1 is known as an ORF, though its function is uncertain. The CDR3 has 12 residues. V was clipped by 3 bases and J by 2 bases, with 4 bases between them.

The chain couples TRBV7-2 to TRBJ2-3; 7 nucleotides line up with TRBD2. V trimming: 1 base; J trimming: 2 bases; junction bases outside the gene matches: 9. Germline assignment: CDR1 SGHTA and CDR2 FQGNSA. The CDR3 is made up of 17 amino acids. In DNA, the CDR3 is TGTGCCAGCAGCTTAGTATTCCCGGGGAGGGCCACAGATACGCAGTATTTT. Its protein is CASSLVFPGRATDTQYF.

The chain recombines TRBV5-1 with TRBJ2-2, with D possibly matching TRBD1 (6 bases). Trimming left V 0 bases short and J 1 base short, with 7 bases between. CDR1 and CDR2 from the germline V gene are SGHRS and YFSETQ. This CDR3 comprises 15 residues. The chain's CDR3 is CASSLGQENTGELFF. CDR3 in DNA: TGCGCCAGCAGCTTGGGACAGGAGAACACCGGGGAGCTGTTTTTT.